This T cell receptor beta chain was found in a study of T cell repertoires in cytomegalovirus infection. To note about this clonotype: Its matching antigen is unknown.

One entry per CDR3 protein results from TCRdb running MiXCR on the reads. The sample shows fewer than 1,000,000 distinct CDR3 sequences, around a third of them seen only once. The receptor was isolated from a human donor in good health (CMV status not recorded). Some clones in this sample may be carry-over from other donors' samples. The sequencing here drew on cultured CD8+ T cells from PBMCs, taken from culture after CMV antigen stimulation.

The DNA for the CDR3 is TGCAGTGCTAGAGATGTGACTAGCGGGGGGGTTTACACCGGGGAGCTGTTTTTT. As protein: CSARDVTSGGVYTGELFF. The gene calls are TRBV20-1 and TRBJ2-2; TRBD2 matches at 14 bases. The junction had 6 bases not matched to a gene; V was cut back by 0 bases and J by 3 bases. The CDR3 consists of 18 residues. Germline V gene data show CDR1 as DFQATT and CDR2 as SNEGSKA (reference sequence).